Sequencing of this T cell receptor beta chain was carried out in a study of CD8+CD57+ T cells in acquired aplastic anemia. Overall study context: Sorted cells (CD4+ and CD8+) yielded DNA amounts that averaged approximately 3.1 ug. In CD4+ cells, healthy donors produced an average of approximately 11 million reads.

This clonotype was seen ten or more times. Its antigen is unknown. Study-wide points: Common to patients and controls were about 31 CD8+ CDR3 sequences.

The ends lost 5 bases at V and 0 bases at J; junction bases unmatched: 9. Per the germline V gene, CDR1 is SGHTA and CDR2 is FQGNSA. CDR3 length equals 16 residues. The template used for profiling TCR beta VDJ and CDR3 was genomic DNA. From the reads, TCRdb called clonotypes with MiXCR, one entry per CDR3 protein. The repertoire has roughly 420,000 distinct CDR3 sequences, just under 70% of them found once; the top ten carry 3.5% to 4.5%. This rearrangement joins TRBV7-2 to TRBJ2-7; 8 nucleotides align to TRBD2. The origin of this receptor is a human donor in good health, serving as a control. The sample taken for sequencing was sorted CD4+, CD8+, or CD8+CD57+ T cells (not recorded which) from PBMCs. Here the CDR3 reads CASSRSVTSASYEQYF. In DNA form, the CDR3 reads TGTGCCAGCAGCCGGTCGGTGACTAGCGCCTCCTACGAGCAGTACTTC.